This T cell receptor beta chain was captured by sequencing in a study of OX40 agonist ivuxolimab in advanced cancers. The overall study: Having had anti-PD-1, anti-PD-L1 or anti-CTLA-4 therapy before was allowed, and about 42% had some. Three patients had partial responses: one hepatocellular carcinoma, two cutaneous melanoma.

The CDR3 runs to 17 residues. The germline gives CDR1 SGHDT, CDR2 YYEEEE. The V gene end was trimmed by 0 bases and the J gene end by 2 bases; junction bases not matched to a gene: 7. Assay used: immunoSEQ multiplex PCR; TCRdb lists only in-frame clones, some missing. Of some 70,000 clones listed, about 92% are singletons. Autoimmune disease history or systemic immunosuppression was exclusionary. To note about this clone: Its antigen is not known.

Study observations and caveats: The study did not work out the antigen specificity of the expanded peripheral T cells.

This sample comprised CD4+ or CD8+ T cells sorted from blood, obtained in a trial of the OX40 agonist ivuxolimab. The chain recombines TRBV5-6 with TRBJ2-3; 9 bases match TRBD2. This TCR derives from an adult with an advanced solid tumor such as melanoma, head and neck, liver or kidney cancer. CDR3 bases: TGTGCCAGCAGCTTGGCGACTAGCGGACAATTCACAGATACGCAGTATTTT. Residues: CASSLATSGQFTDTQYF. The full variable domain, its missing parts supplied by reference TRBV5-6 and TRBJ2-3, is DAGVTQSPTHLIKTRGQQVTLRCSPKSGHDTVSWYQQALGQGPQFIFQYYEEEERQRGNFPDRFSGHQFPNYSSELNVNALLLGDSALYLCASSLATSGQFTDTQYFGPGTRLTVL.